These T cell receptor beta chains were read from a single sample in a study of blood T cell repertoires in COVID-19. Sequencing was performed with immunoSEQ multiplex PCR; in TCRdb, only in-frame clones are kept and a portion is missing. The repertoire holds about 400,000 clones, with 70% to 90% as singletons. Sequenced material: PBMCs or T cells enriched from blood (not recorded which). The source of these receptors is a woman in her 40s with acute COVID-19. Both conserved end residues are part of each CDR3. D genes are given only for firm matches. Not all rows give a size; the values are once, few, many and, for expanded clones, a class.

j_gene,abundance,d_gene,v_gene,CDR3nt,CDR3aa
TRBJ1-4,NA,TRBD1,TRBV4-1,TGCGCCAGCAGCCAAGAGGTCCCGGGACAGGGGACTAAAAAACTGTTTTTT,CASSQEVPGQGTKKLFF
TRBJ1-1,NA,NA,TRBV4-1,TGCGCCAGCTGCTCAGGGGTCCGGCGTGAAGCTTTCTTT,CASCSGVRREAFF
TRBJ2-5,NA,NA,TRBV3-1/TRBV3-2,TGTGCCAGCAGCCAAGTTTGGGGGCCGGGGGAGACCCAGTACTTC,CASSQVWGPGETQYF
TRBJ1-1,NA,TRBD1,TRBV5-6,TGTGCCAGCAGCCTCATGACAGGGGGGAACACTGAAGCTTTCTTT,CASSLMTGGNTEAFF
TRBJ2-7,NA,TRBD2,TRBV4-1,TGCGCCAGCAGCCACACGTCATACACCCGACTAGCGGGGCCCCTCTACGAGCAGTACTTC,CASSHTSYTRLAGPLYEQYF
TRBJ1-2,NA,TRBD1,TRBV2,TGTGCCAGGGAAAAACAGGGGGCAGGAGGCTACACCTTC,CAREKQGAGGYTF
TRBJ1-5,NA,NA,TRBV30,TGTGCCTGGAGTGTGCGGACAGCCTATAGCAATCAGCCCCAGCATTTT,CAWSVRTAYSNQPQHF
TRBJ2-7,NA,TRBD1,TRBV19,TGTGCCAGTAGTATAAGGGGACAGGTCGCCTACGAGCAGTACTTC,CASSIRGQVAYEQYF
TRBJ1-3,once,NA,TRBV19,TGTGCCAGTAGTACCAGGGACTTGGCGGGAAACACCATATATTTT,CASSTRDLAGNTIYF
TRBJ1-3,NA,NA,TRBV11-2,TGTGCCAGCTCAGGCTTTGGAAACACCATATATTTT,CASSGFGNTIYF
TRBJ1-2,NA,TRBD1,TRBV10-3,TGTGCCATCAATGGACAGGGTGACTATGGCTACACCTTC,CAINGQGDYGYTF
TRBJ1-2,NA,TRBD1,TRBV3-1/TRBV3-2,TGTGCCAGCAGCCATCAGACAGGGGGCCCCTATGGCTACACCTTC,CASSHQTGGPYGYTF
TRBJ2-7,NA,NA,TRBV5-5,TGTGCCAGCAGCTTGGTCGGAAGGGGCGACGAGCAGTACTTC,CASSLVGRGDEQYF
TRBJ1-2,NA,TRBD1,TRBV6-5,TGTGCCAGCATTTCACCCGGGACAGGGGGCTACACCTTC,CASISPGTGGYTF
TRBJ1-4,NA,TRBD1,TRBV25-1,TGTGCCAGCAGGACAGGGCGTGAAAAACTGTTTTTT,CASRTGREKLFF
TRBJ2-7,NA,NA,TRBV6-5,TGTGCCAGCAGTTACTCAGGGGTAGGAGAGCAGTACTTC,CASSYSGVGEQYF
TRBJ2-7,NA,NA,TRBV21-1,TGTGCCAGCAACCAAGACTTCTACGAGCAGTACTTC,CASNQDFYEQYF
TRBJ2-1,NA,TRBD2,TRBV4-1,TGCGCCAGCAGCCGTACCACTAGCGGGGGCTACAATGAGCAGTTCTTC,CASSRTTSGGYNEQFF
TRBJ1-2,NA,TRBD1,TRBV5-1,TGCGCCAGCAGCTTGGCTGGGACAGGGGACTCCTATGGCTACACCTTC,CASSLAGTGDSYGYTF
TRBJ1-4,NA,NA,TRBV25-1,TGTGCCAGCAGTGAAACGACAGTACGTAATGAAAAACTGTTTTTT,CASSETTVRNEKLFF
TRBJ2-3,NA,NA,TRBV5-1,TGCGCCAGCAGCTCCTGGGAGAACACAGATACGCAGTATTTT,CASSSWENTDTQYF
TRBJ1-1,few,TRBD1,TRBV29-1,TGCAGCGTTCTCGACAGGGGGGACACTGAAGCTTTCTTT,CSVLDRGDTEAFF
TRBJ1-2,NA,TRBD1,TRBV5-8,TGTGCCAGCAGCACGGATGGACAGGGGGCCAAGAGTTACTATGGCTACACCTTC,CASSTDGQGAKSYYGYTF
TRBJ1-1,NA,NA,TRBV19,TGTGCCAGTAGGACCAAACAGGGCGTGAACACTGAAGCTTTCTTT,CASRTKQGVNTEAFF
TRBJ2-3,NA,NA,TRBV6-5,TGTGCCAGCAGTTACAGTCAGCGGGCGGATACGCAGTATTTT,CASSYSQRADTQYF
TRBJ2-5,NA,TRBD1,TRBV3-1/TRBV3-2,TGTGCCAGCAGCCCGGGACAGGCGGCAGGAGAGACCCAGTACTTC,CASSPGQAAGETQYF
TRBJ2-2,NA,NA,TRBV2,TGTGCCAGCAGTGAGACGAGGGACACCGGGGAGCTGTTTTTT,CASSETRDTGELFF
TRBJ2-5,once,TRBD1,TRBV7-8,TGTGCCAGCAGCATTCGTTCCGGGACAGGGGGCGCGAAGACCCAGTACTTC,CASSIRSGTGGAKTQYF
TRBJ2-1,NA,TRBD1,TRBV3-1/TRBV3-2,TGTGCCAGCAGCCCCCAGACAGGGGGCTCCTACAATGAGCAGTTCTTC,CASSPQTGGSYNEQFF
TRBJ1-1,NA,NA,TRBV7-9,TGTGCCAGCAGCTCGACAGAAATATCTGAAGCTTTCTTT,CASSSTEISEAFF
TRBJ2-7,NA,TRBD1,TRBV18,TGTGCCAGCTCACCATACCGGGACAGCTACGAGCAGTACTTC,CASSPYRDSYEQYF
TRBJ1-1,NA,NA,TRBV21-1,TGTGCCAGCAGCAAAAATAGGGGTGTAGGTGAAGCTTTCTTT,CASSKNRGVGEAFF
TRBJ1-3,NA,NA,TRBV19,TGTGCCAGTAGTCAGGGTACTGGAAACACCATATATTTT,CASSQGTGNTIYF
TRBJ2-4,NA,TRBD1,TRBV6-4,TGTGCCAGCAGTGACGACAGGGAGAACATTCAGTACTTC,CASSDDRENIQYF
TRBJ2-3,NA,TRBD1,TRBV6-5,TGTGCCAGCAGGGGACAGGGGGCTGAAGATACGCAGTATTTT,CASRGQGAEDTQYF
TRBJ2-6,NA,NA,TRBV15,TGTGCCACCAGCAAGGGGAGGACTGGGGCCAACGTCCTGACTTTC,CATSKGRTGANVLTF
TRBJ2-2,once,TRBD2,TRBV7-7,TGTGCCAGCAGCCCGACCCCAGCGGGGGCCACCGGGGAGCTGTTTTTT,CASSPTPAGATGELFF
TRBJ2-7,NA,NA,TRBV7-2,TGTGCCAGCAGCCCGGGGTCCCCTGCCCCCTACGAGCAGTACTTC,CASSPGSPAPYEQYF
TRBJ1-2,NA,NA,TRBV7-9,TGTGCCAGCAGCCTCGGACAGCATAACTATGGCTACACCTTC,CASSLGQHNYGYTF
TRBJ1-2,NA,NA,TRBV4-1,TGCGCCAGCAGCCAACGCACCAGGGGCGCTAACTATGGCTACACCTTC,CASSQRTRGANYGYTF
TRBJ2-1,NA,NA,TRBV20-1,TGCAGTGCTAGTCAGGGGATCTTGGTAGGGGTGGGTGAGCAGTTCTTC,CSASQGILVGVGEQFF
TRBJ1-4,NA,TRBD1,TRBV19,TGTGCCAGTAGTACACAGGGGAATGAAAAACTGTTTTTT,CASSTQGNEKLFF
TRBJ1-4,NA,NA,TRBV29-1,TGCAGCGTTGGTACAACTAATGAAAAACTGTTTTTT,CSVGTTNEKLFF
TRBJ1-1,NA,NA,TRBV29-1,TGCAGCGTTGATCCAACAGGGAACACTGAAGCTTTCTTT,CSVDPTGNTEAFF
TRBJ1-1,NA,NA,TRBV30,TGTGCCTGGAGTTTGGAGTCGGCTTTCTTT,CAWSLESAFF
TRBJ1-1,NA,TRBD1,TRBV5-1,TGCGCCAGCAGCGGGACCCCCGGGACAGGGGTGACTGAAGCTTTCTTT,CASSGTPGTGVTEAFF
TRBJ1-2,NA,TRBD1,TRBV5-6,TGTGCCAGCAGCTTCGGGACAGGGCGGTATGGCTACACCTTC,CASSFGTGRYGYTF
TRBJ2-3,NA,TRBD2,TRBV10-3,TGTTCCAGCGGGGGGGCGGCAGATACGCAGTATTTT,CSSGGAADTQYF
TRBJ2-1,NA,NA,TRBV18,TGTGCCTCCCGGGGATACAATGAGCAGTTCTTC,CASRGYNEQFF
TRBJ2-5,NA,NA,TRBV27,TGTGCCAGCAGTTTATCGCGGAGGGGAGGAGAGACCCAGTACTTC,CASSLSRRGGETQYF
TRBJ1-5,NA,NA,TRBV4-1,TGCGCCAGCAGCCAAGAAGGACAGCAAAACCCCCATCAGCCCCAGCATTTT,CASSQEGQQNPHQPQHF
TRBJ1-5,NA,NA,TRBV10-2,TGCGCCAGCAGTGAGTCTGGACAGTACAATCAGCCCCAGCATTTT,CASSESGQYNQPQHF